One and the same sample provided the 27 T cell receptor beta chains below, sequenced in a study of OX40 agonist ivuxolimab in advanced cancers. The method behind the library was the immunoSEQ multiplex PCR assay. Drawn from immuneACCESS, this table holds only the in-frame rearrangements with V and J called that TCRdb kept. Clones are partly lost; checked studies trace under half to an unresolved V gene and leave the rest unexplained. The sample table holds about 45,000 clones, of which around 84% were seen once. About 15% of the sample goes to the ten largest clones. The specimen comprised CD4+ or CD8+ T cells sorted from blood, sampled in a trial of the OX40 agonist ivuxolimab. All receptors come from an adult with an advanced solid tumor such as melanoma, head and neck, liver or kidney cancer.

Turning to this clone: Other nucleotide sequences in the sample specify the same CDR3. This chain joins TRBV5-6 and TRBJ2-7; D not certain. V gave up 0 bases and J gave up 3 bases, with 7 bases separating them. The V gene's germline CDR1 is SGHDT and CDR2 YYEEEE. The CDR3 consists of 13 residues. CDR3 residues: CASSLGQSYEQYF. The CDR3 DNA follows: TGTGCCAGCAGCTTGGGGCAGAGCTACGAGCAGTACTTC.

CDR3 region: CASSLSGTGAGEQYF. The CDR3 DNA follows: TGTGCCAGCAGTTTATCCGGGACAGGGGCGGGAGAGCAGTACTTC. This chain joins TRBV27 and TRBJ2-7; 10 nucleotides match TRBD1. There are 15 residues in the CDR3. V lost 0 bases, J lost 7 bases, and 6 bases stayed unmatched. CDR1 MNHEY and CDR2 SMNVEV come from the germline V gene (reference sequence).

This chain uses TRBV28 with TRBJ1-1; D call uncertain. This CDR3 region has 12 residues. Germline CDR1 is MDHEN and CDR2 is SYDVKM. Between the trimmed V and J ends, which lost 6 bases and 6 bases, there was a span of 11 bases. The CDR3: CASSSEISEAFF. CDR3 DNA: TGTGCCAGCAGCTCGGAAATATCTGAAGCTTTCTTT.

This CDR3 reads CASSSSGPYEQYF. The CDR3 DNA sequence: TGTGCCAGCAGCTCTTCTGGGCCCTACGAGCAGTACTTC. J is TRBJ2-7 and V is TRBV5-4; D remains ambiguous. The V and J ends lost 3 bases and 2 bases respectively, with 9 bases between them. CDR3 length: 13 residues. The germline gives CDR1 SGHNT, CDR2 YYREEE (reference sequence). The full variable domain, completed using reference TRBV5-4 and TRBJ2-7, is ETGVTQSPTHLIKTRGQQVTLRCSSQSGHNTVSWYQQALGQGPQFIFQYYREEENGRGNFPPRFSGLQFPNYSSELNVNALELDDSALYLCASSSSGPYEQYFGPGTRLTVT.

The gene calls are TRBV7-6 and TRBJ2-3, with TRBD2 matching over 11 bases. The germline gives CDR1 SGHVS, CDR2 FNYEAQ. The V segment lost 5 bases and the J segment 6 bases; nucleotides outside the gene matches: 7. CDR3 length: 15 residues. The CDR3 loop reads CASSRLAGKMDTQYF. The CDR3 nucleotides read TGTGCCAGCAGCCGACTAGCGGGGAAAATGGATACGCAGTATTTT.

The chain carries TRBV19 and TRBJ2-2; 7 bases match TRBD1. J was trimmed by 7 bases and V by 4 bases; bases with no gene match: 6. CDR1 LNHDA and CDR2 SQIVND come from the germline V gene (reference sequence). The CDR3 loop spans 14 amino acids. The DNA of the CDR3 is TGTGCCAGTAGTACAACAGGGGTTCACGGGGAGCTGTTTTTT. Protein sequence: CASSTTGVHGELFF.

V is TRBV5-6 and J is TRBJ2-1, with a tentative D call TRBD2 (6 bases). Germline V gives CDR1 SGHDT, CDR2 YYEEEE. V lost 3 bases and J lost 9, with 13 bases in between. This CDR3 is 13 amino acids long. Here the CDR3 reads CASSSAGYFEQFF. The CDR3 DNA reads TGTGCCAGCAGCTCGGCGGGGTATTTTGAGCAGTTCTTC.

The chain employs TRBV29-1 and TRBJ2-5; D call uncertain. This CDR3 has 15 amino acids. V was cut by 0 bases and J by 1 base, with 12 bases left in between. Germline V CDR1 and CDR2: SQVTM, ANQGSEA. The CDR3 DNA sequence: TGCAGCGTTGAAGATCTACCCAGCGTCCAAGAGACCCAGTACTTC. It is translated as CSVEDLPSVQETQYF.

The chain uses TRBV5-5 and TRBJ2-7; D unclear. V gave up 5 bases and J gave up 6 bases, with 15 bases separating them. The length of the CDR3 is 13 residues. Germline V CDR1 and CDR2: SGHKS, YYEKEE (reference sequence). The CDR3 loop is CASSRPGTGEQYF. The CDR3 DNA reads TGTGCCAGCAGTCGGCCGGGCACGGGCGAGCAGTACTTC.

This clone has just a few counts. The genes are TRBV11-3 and TRBJ2-1, with 8 bases lining up with TRBD2. Trimming took 1 base from V and 8 from J; bases not matched to a gene: 4. This CDR3 is 14 amino acids long. Germline-derived CDR1 and CDR2 are SGHNT and YENEEA. Here the CDR3 DNA reads TGTGCCAGCAGCTTAGTAGCGGGGAGCGATGAGCAGTTCTTC. Translating gives CASSLVAGSDEQFF.

The V call is TRBV5-6, the J call TRBJ2-1; a weak D match, TRBD2 (5 bases). Germline loops: CDR1 SGHDT, CDR2 YYEEEE. V shed 2 bases and J shed 0 bases, with 12 bases lying between them. This CDR3 has 16 residues. The CDR3 DNA reads TGTGCCAGCAGCTTAGGTAGCGTTCCCTCCTACAATGAGCAGTTCTTC. Residues: CASSLGSVPSYNEQFF.

V usage is TRBV15 and J usage is TRBJ1-5; D call uncertain. V lost 7 bases and J 4 bases, leaving 11 bases between the germline ends. CDR3 length: 13 amino acids. Germline V gene sequence: CDR1 LNHNV, CDR2 YYDKDF (reference sequence). CDR3 coding DNA: TGTGCCACCAATCGGCCGGGAAATCAGCCCCAGCATTTT. Amino acids: CATNRPGNQPQHF.

About this clone itself: The identical CDR3 is also encoded by other nucleotide sequences in the sample. The rearrangement joins TRBV28 to TRBJ2-3, with TRBD2 as a possible D gene (6 bases). Trimming took 3 bases from V and 3 from J, leaving 10 bases between them. The CDR3 is made up of 14 amino acids. The germline V gene encodes CDR1 MDHEN and CDR2 SYDVKM. The CDR3 nucleotides read TGTGCCAGCAGTTTTCTCGCGGGGACAGATACGCAGTATTTT. Its protein is CASSFLAGTDTQYF.

J is TRBJ1-1 and V is TRBV5-1; no definite D call. This CDR3 has 12 residues. Germline V gene sequence: CDR1 SGHRS, CDR2 YFSETQ. The V end was cut by 0 bases, the J end by 3 bases, with 3 bases between. CDR3 protein: CASSLDYTEAFF. The CDR3 bases are TGCGCCAGCAGCTTGGACTACACTGAAGCTTTCTTT.

The chain has TRBV14 and TRBJ2-7, with a weak D call TRBD1 (6 bases). With 2 bases removed from V and 7 bases from J, the gap between germline ends came to 24 bases. This CDR3 contains 17 residues. Germline CDR1 and CDR2: SGHDN and FVKESK. CDR3 sequence (DNA): TGTGCCAGCAGCCAAAGGAATTTCCGGGACGGGACAATAGAGCAGTACTTC. Translated, it gives CASSQRNFRDGTIEQYF.

The chain couples TRBV27 to TRBJ2-7; D unclear. The germline V gene has CDR1 MNHEY and CDR2 SMNVEV (reference sequence). CDR3 length: 13 residues. V lost 5 bases and J lost 1, with 9 bases in between. CDR3 residues: CASSASPSYEQYF. The CDR3 nucleotides are TGTGCCAGCAGTGCTAGTCCATCCTACGAGCAGTACTTC.

The V gene is TRBV7-7, the J gene TRBJ2-7; perhaps TRBD1 as D (5 bases). This CDR3 comprises 15 residues. Trimming cost V 3 bases and J 2 bases, with 14 bases left between them. CDR1 SSHAT and CDR2 FNYEAQ come from the germline V gene (reference sequence). CDR3 region: CASSFEAGPPYEQYF. The CDR3 nucleotides are TGTGCCAGCAGCTTCGAGGCAGGGCCCCCCTACGAGCAGTACTTC.

The CDR3 bases are TGTGCCACCAGCAACTCTCCCCGCGGGAGAACCGGGGAGCTGTTTTTT. Translating it yields CATSNSPRGRTGELFF. The rearrangement links TRBV15 to TRBJ2-2; 7 bases line up with TRBD2. Germline-derived CDR1 and CDR2 are LNHNV and YYDKDF (reference sequence). This CDR3 spans 16 amino acids. The trim removed 4 bases at V and 5 bases at J, leaving 10 bases unmatched.

The V and J genes are TRBV7-9 and TRBJ2-1; TRBD2 is a possible D gene (6 bases). Germline assignment: CDR1 SEHNR and CDR2 FQNEAQ (reference sequence). The V end lost 7 bases, the J end lost 7 bases, and 14 bases lay between the germline ends. CDR3 length equals 13 residues. The CDR3 sequence is CASTGVAGNEQFF. CDR3 sequence (DNA): TGTGCCAGCACGGGAGTAGCAGGGAATGAGCAGTTCTTC.

The chain uses TRBV27 and TRBJ1-2; D gene ambiguous. The CDR3 consists of 16 residues. Germline V lookup: CDR1 MNHEY, CDR2 SMNVEV (reference sequence). V lost 10 bases to trimming and J lost 2 bases, with 23 bases between them. The CDR3 nucleotides read TGTGCCACCGGATTCACTGGCCCGCTCGTAAACTATGGCTACACCTTC. Translating it yields CATGFTGPLVNYGYTF.

The chain is built from TRBV5-4 and TRBJ2-1; D may be TRBD2 (5 bases). Germline loops: CDR1 SGHNT, CDR2 YYREEE (reference sequence). V lost 4 bases to trimming and J lost 7 bases, with 12 bases between them. The CDR3 loop spans 13 amino acids. This CDR3 reads CASSPGLTNEQFF. In nucleotides, the CDR3 is TGTGCCAGCAGCCCAGGACTGACGAATGAGCAGTTCTTC. The variable domain in full, with the rest retrieved from reference TRBV5-4 and TRBJ2-1, is ETGVTQSPTHLIKTRGQQVTLRCSSQSGHNTVSWYQQALGQGPQFIFQYYREEENGRGNFPPRFSGLQFPNYSSELNVNALELDDSALYLCASSPGLTNEQFFGPGTRLTVL.

This chain uses TRBV6-5 with TRBJ2-5, with 9 bases identical to TRBD1. The V segment lost 5 bases and the J segment 5 bases; nucleotides outside the gene matches: 9. The germline CDR1 and CDR2 sequences are MNHEY and SVGAGI. The CDR3 has 15 amino acids. The CDR3, as DNA: TGTGCCAGCAGTCCCCCGGGACAGGGTATGGAGACCCAGTACTTC. Protein: CASSPPGQGMETQYF.

V and J are TRBV30 and TRBJ2-2; D is unclear. Trimming took 3 bases from V and 6 from J, leaving 5 bases between them. The length of the CDR3 is 11 residues. Per the germline V gene, CDR1 is GTSNPN and CDR2 is SVGIG (reference sequence). The CDR3 DNA follows: TGTGCCTGGAGCCCCGCCGGGGAGCTGTTTTTT. It yields the protein CAWSPAGELFF.

This sequence joins TRBV11-3 and TRBJ2-2; 10 bases align to TRBD2. Trimming took 5 bases from V and 3 from J; bases not matched to a gene: 9. This CDR3 has 17 residues. Germline assignment: CDR1 SGHNT and CDR2 YENEEA. The CDR3 loop reads CASSPTPLAGHTGELFF. CDR3 nucleotide sequence: TGTGCCAGCAGCCCCACCCCACTAGCGGGGCACACCGGGGAGCTGTTTTTT.

J is TRBJ1-4 and V is TRBV5-5; no clear D gene. The CDR3 loop spans 15 amino acids. The germline gives CDR1 SGHKS, CDR2 YYEKEE (reference sequence). Trimming stripped 0 bases from V and 12 bases from J, with 18 bases between. CDR3 nucleotide sequence: TGTGCCAGCAGCTTGGTAGAGCACCTTAATGAGGAACTGTTTTTT. It translates to CASSLVEHLNEELFF.

A single count supports this clone. The V and J genes are TRBV6-6 and TRBJ2-5; TRBD1 matches at 7 bases. There are 14 residues in the CDR3. Germline lookup yields CDR1 MNHNY and CDR2 SVGAGI (reference sequence). The V gene end was trimmed by 0 bases and the J gene end by 2 bases; junction bases not matched to a gene: 0. CDR3 DNA: TGTGCCAGCAGTTACTCGACAGGGCAAGAGACCCAGTACTTC. Translating it yields CASSYSTGQETQYF.

This sequence joins TRBV6-5 and TRBJ1-4; 9 nucleotides align to TRBD1. This CDR3 comprises 13 residues. CDR1 MNHEY and CDR2 SVGAGI come from the germline V gene. Trimming cost V 7 bases and J 5 bases; bases outside gene matches: 2. CDR3 in amino acids: CASKGQGNEKLFF. DNA of the CDR3: TGTGCCAGCAAGGGACAGGGAAATGAAAAACTGTTTTTT.